These 4 T cell receptor beta chains came from one sample sequenced in a study of T cell responses to AZD1222 COVID-19 vaccine. TCRdb keeps only in-frame clones here, not all; method: immunoSEQ multiplex PCR. Altogether about 140,000 clones are present, 93% being singletons, with the ten largest covering about 12%. Sequencing used peripheral blood, obtained after recovery from COVID-19. The origin of the receptors is an adult who had recovered from COVID-19.

The chain is built from TRBV4-1 and TRBJ2-7; D remains unclear. The CDR3 has 16 amino acids. Looked up from germline, CDR1 is MGHRA and CDR2 is YSYEKL. Between the trimmed V and J ends, which lost 1 base and 0 bases, there was a span of 13 bases. CDR3 amino acids: CASSQVASLSSYEQYF. The DNA for the CDR3 is TGCGCCAGCAGCCAAGTGGCTTCGCTGAGCTCCTACGAGCAGTACTTC.

This chain uses TRBV11-2 with TRBJ2-2, with D hard to call. Trimming removed 5 bases from V and 5 bases from J, with 15 bases in between. Per the germline V gene, CDR1 is SGHAT and CDR2 is FQNNGV. CDR3 length: 15 residues. The CDR3 loop reads CASSIAGLQTGELFF. The CDR3 nucleotides are TGTGCCAGCAGCATCGCCGGGCTCCAGACCGGGGAGCTGTTTTTT.

The chain is built from TRBV2 and TRBJ2-7; TRBD2 aligns across 13 bases. The V gene's germline CDR1 is SNHLY and CDR2 FYNNEI. The trim removed 5 bases at V and 3 bases at J, leaving 1 base unmatched. This CDR3 comprises 14 residues. The CDR3 sequence is CASSWTSGSYEQYF. The CDR3 nucleotides read TGTGCCAGCAGTTGGACTAGCGGGAGCTACGAGCAGTACTTC. Combining the CDR3 with reference TRBV2 and TRBJ2-7 gives the whole variable domain EPEVTQTPSHQVTQMGQEVILRCVPISNHLYFYWYRQILGQKVEFLVSFYNNEISEKSEIFDDQFSVERPDGSNFTLKIRSTKLEDSAMYFCASSWTSGSYEQYFGPGTRLTVT.

The chain recombines TRBV5-8 with TRBJ1-5, with a tentative D call TRBD1 (5 bases). This CDR3 region has 17 residues. Germline V gene sequence: CDR1 SGHTS, CDR2 YDEGEE. The ends were cut back, 6 bases at V and 0 bases at J, with 19 bases in the middle. CDR3 nucleotide sequence: TGTGCCAGCAACCCCTCTGCAGGGAGTTATAGCAATCAGCCCCAGCATTTT. It codes for CASNPSAGSYSNQPQHF.